This TCR beta chain was sequenced in a study of cytotoxic CD8 clonotypes in ibrutinib-treated CLL. Looking at the study overall: Of the patients, about twelve were relapsed/refractory, over 14 treatment-naive and about 17 IGHV unmutated. On average, about 92,000 productive rearrangements and about 280,000 productive templates per sample.

Germline CDR1 and CDR2: LGHNT and FRNRAP. This CDR3 has 15 residues. The V and J ends lost 5 bases and 3 bases, in that order; junction bases with no gene match: 5. With sequencing, the targeted depth ranged from 1 in 200,000 to 1 in 1 million T cells. The assay was immunoSEQ multiplex PCR, and TCRdb's table has in-frame clones only and misses some. This sample carries 150,000 to 200,000 clones, over 75% of them seen once, and the ten largest clones take approximately 2.9%. This receptor was taken from a human donor with chronic lymphocytic leukemia. The material was PBMCs, obtained at disease progression, from a patient treated with ibrutinib. V gene TRBV12-5 combines with J gene TRBJ2-1; 9 nucleotides agree with TRBD1. Written as DNA, the CDR3 is TGTGCTAGTGGTCTGGGACAGGGACACTACAATGAGCAGTTCTTC. Amino acid sequence: CASGLGQGHYNEQFF.